The present TCR beta chain was sequenced within a study of identical twins. Study-level findings and limits: Shared out-of-frame alpha sequences (those common to twins) showed excess low generation probability.

This clonotype has a count of ten or more. Antigen specificity is unknown. TCRdb reprocessed the 5' RACE reads via MiXCR and lists one record per CDR3 protein. The sample yields some 200,000 distinct CDR3 sequences, 7.5% seen once. Deletions cut 3 bases from V and 6 bases from J, with 12 bases between. The CDR3 spans 15 residues. These records were also assigned to another study, of yellow fever vaccine responses in identical twins.

This chain connects TRBV12-3 or TRBV12-4 to TRBJ1-6; tentative D call: TRBD1 (6 bases). This sequence was found in a woman aged 18-30 years in good health. The sequenced material came from memory (CD45RO+) T cells sorted from blood. CDR3 sequence (DNA): TGTGCCAGCAGTTTGGGAGGGGGTGGTAATTCACCCCTCCACTTT. Protein: CASSLGGGGNSPLHF.